The T cell receptor beta chain under discussion was sequenced for a study of Ad26.COV2.S vaccination and SARS-CoV-2 variants. Documented treatment: around 19 received Ad26.COV2.S at low or high dose, single or two shots; 5 received placebo; per-sample allocation not given. Sampling took place 63 days after the first vaccine or placebo injection. The V gene's germline CDR1 is SGHTA and CDR2 FQGNSA. The CDR3 loop spans 16 amino acids. The V segment lost 1 base and the J segment 4 bases; nucleotides outside the gene matches: 5. Using immunoSEQ multiplex PCR, the repertoire was profiled, and TCRdb retains in-frame clones only, with some absent. The data show roughly 400,000 clones, around 90% seen once. Notes on the study in general: Recipients of either vaccine or placebo displayed similar breadth of non-spike TCRs. Once vaccination had occurred, spike-specific CD8+ and CD4+ T cell responses reportedly showed substantial breadth.

Turning to this clone: The target antigen is unknown.

Specimen: peripheral blood, collected in a trial of Ad26.COV2.S vaccine versus placebo. The chain is built from TRBV7-2 and TRBJ2-3; 10 positions match TRBD2. This sequence originates from a person between 18 and 65 years old who received the Ad26.COV2.S COVID-19 vaccine or a placebo. The CDR3 protein is CASSLGAGGPADTQYF. The CDR3 DNA is TGTGCCAGCAGCTTAGGAGCGGGAGGGCCGGCAGATACGCAGTATTTT.